The 25 T cell receptor beta chains listed next were all sequenced from one sample in a study of neoadjuvant anti-PD-1 for oral cavity cancer. The assay was immunoSEQ multiplex PCR, and TCRdb's table has in-frame clones only and misses some. The repertoire includes around 62,000 clones, more than 65% of them detected once, and 2% to 3% sits in the top ten. This sample comprised PBMCs, obtained before nivolumab (anti-PD-1) treatment. All receptors come from a person between 40 and 85 years old with oral cavity squamous cell carcinoma.

This clone was detected only once. The chain has TRBV19 and TRBJ1-4; the D gene is possibly TRBD1 (5 bases). The CDR3 has 14 amino acids. With 5 bases removed from V and 5 bases from J, the gap between germline ends came to 12 bases. Germline CDR1 LNHDA, CDR2 SQIVND (reference sequence). CDR3 DNA: TGTGCCAGTAGTGATAGACAGAGCAATGAAAAACTGTTTTTT. This codes for CASSDRQSNEKLFF. Complete variable domain (other parts from reference TRBV19 and TRBJ1-4): DGGITQSPKYLFRKEGQNVTLSCEQNLNHDAMYWYRQDPGQGLRLIYYSQIVNDFQKGDIAEGYSVSREKKESFPLTVTSAQKNPTAFYLCASSDRQSNEKLFFGSGTQLSVL.

This chain joins TRBV27 and TRBJ2-7; D not certain. Germline CDR1 MNHEY, CDR2 SMNVEV (reference sequence). The CDR3 is 13 residues long. The ends were cut back, 4 bases at V and 0 bases at J, with 7 bases in the middle. The CDR3 DNA reads as TGTGCCAGCAGTTGGACCGGCTCCTACGAGCAGTACTTC. It is translated as CASSWTGSYEQYF.

This clone was seen a single time. The chain combines TRBV18 with TRBJ2-2; tentatively, D is TRBD1 or TRBD2 (5 bases each). V was cut by 8 bases and J by 3 bases, with 16 bases left in between. CDR1 and CDR2 from the germline V gene are KGHSH and LQKENI. This CDR3 has 15 amino acids. CDR3 sequence: CASQRGLGDTGELFF. CDR3 nucleotide sequence: TGTGCCAGCCAGAGAGGGCTAGGGGACACCGGGGAGCTGTTTTTT.

The CDR3 DNA follows: TGTGCCAGCAGTGTCGACAGGGGGAATTCACCCCTCCACTTT. Its translation: CASSVDRGNSPLHF. This chain links TRBV6-1 with TRBJ1-6, with 9 bases lining up with TRBD1. Germline assignment: CDR1 MNHNS and CDR2 SASEGT. The CDR3 length is 14 residues. With 4 bases clipped from V and 7 bases from J, the junction kept 2 bases outside the gene matches.

The gene calls are TRBV19 and TRBJ1-5, with 7 bases lining up with TRBD1. CDR1 and CDR2 from the germline V gene are LNHDA and SQIVND (reference sequence). The CDR3 runs to 14 residues. V trimming: 7 bases; J trimming: 3 bases; junction bases outside the gene matches: 6. The CDR3 loop is CASTSQGNNQPQHF. In DNA, the CDR3 is TGTGCCAGTACCTCACAGGGGAACAATCAGCCCCAGCATTTT.

The V and J genes are TRBV7-6 and TRBJ2-2; 7 bases line up with TRBD1. CDR3 size: 14 residues. Trimming cost V 5 bases and J 5 bases; bases outside gene matches: 5. The germline gives CDR1 SGHVS, CDR2 FNYEAQ. CDR3 protein: CASSAIQGTGELFF. CDR3 coding DNA: TGTGCCAGCAGCGCGATACAGGGGACCGGGGAGCTGTTTTTT. The complete variable domain, with remaining parts taken from reference TRBV7-6 and TRBJ2-2, reads GAGVSQSPRYKVTKRGQDVALRCDPISGHVSLYWYRQALGQGPEFLTYFNYEAQQDKSGLPNDRFSAERPEGSISTLTIQRTEQRDSAMYRCASSAIQGTGELFFGEGSRLTVL.

In its sample, this clone was seen a few times. The J gene is TRBJ1-1, the V gene TRBV27; D might be TRBD1 (5 bases). This CDR3 has 11 residues. Per the germline V gene, CDR1 is MNHEY and CDR2 is SMNVEV (reference sequence). V lost 5 bases and J 5 bases, leaving 6 bases between the germline ends. CDR3 region: CASSKGTEAFF. CDR3 bases: TGTGCCAGCAGTAAGGGGACTGAAGCTTTCTTT.

This chain connects TRBV7-9 to TRBJ2-1, with 7 bases fitting TRBD2. The CDR3 is made up of 18 amino acids. Germline-derived CDR1 and CDR2 are SEHNR and FQNEAQ (reference sequence). Trimming took 3 bases from V and 9 from J; bases not matched to a gene: 20. CDR3 sequence: CASSLDKGGRLQEGEQFF. CDR3 DNA: TGTGCCAGCAGCTTGGATAAGGGCGGGAGATTACAGGAGGGTGAGCAGTTCTTC.

The J gene is TRBJ1-5, the V gene TRBV30; D is undetermined. The CDR3 has 15 residues. Trimming cost V 0 bases and J 5 bases, with 14 bases left between them. Germline V lookup: CDR1 GTSNPN, CDR2 SVGIG (reference sequence). The CDR3 loop reads CAWSVPAAPYQPQHF. The CDR3 DNA reads TGTGCCTGGAGTGTACCGGCGGCCCCCTATCAGCCCCAGCATTTT.

This chain joins TRBV10-1 and TRBJ2-1; TRBD2 matches 8 bases. The CDR3 totals 14 residues. Germline V gene sequence: CDR1 WNHNN, CDR2 SYGVQD (reference sequence). V gave up 3 bases and J gave up 4 bases; unmatched junction bases: 2. CDR3 sequence: CASSEGTRYNEQFF. The CDR3 DNA reads TGCGCCAGCAGTGAAGGGACTAGATACAATGAGCAGTTCTTC.

This clone has a handful of counts. The V and J genes are TRBV6-5 and TRBJ1-5; 8 bases fit TRBD1. The ends lost 2 bases at V and 3 bases at J; junction bases unmatched: 3. The CDR3 has 15 amino acids. Germline V gene sequence: CDR1 MNHEY, CDR2 SVGAGI. In DNA, the CDR3 is TGTGCCAGCAGTTACGGGCAGGGGGCCAATCAGCCCCAGCATTTT. Its protein product is CASSYGQGANQPQHF.

The V and J genes are TRBV28 and TRBJ2-7; 10 nucleotides line up with TRBD2. With 5 bases clipped from V and 6 bases from J, the junction kept 7 bases outside the gene matches. Germline V lookup: CDR1 MDHEN, CDR2 SYDVKM. The CDR3 totals 14 residues. CDR3 loop: CASSQLAGAFEQYF. The CDR3 DNA reads TGTGCCAGCAGTCAGCTAGCGGGGGCCTTCGAGCAGTACTTC.

The J gene is TRBJ1-3, the V gene TRBV5-6; D gene unclear. Germline CDR1 SGHDT, CDR2 YYEEEE. CDR3 length: 14 residues. V lost 1 base, J lost 0 bases, and 5 bases lay in between. The DNA of the CDR3 is TGTGCCAGCAGCTTGCGGGGCTCTGGAAACACCATATATTTT. Protein: CASSLRGSGNTIYF.

The V and J genes are TRBV7-9 and TRBJ1-1, with D possibly matching TRBD1 (5 bases). Deletions cut 5 bases from V and 0 bases from J, with 10 bases between. The CDR3 length is 14 residues. Germline CDR1 SEHNR, CDR2 FQNEAQ (reference sequence). The CDR3 DNA is TGTGCCAGCAGCGCAGACAGTATGAACACTGAAGCTTTCTTT. It yields the protein CASSADSMNTEAFF. The whole variable domain, remainder taken from reference TRBV7-9 and TRBJ1-1, is DTGVSQNPRHKITKRGQNVTFRCDPISEHNRLYWYRQTLGQGPEFLTYFQNEAQLEKSRLLSDRFSAERPKGSFSTLEIQRTEQGDSAMYLCASSADSMNTEAFFGQGTRLTVV.

V is TRBV5-5 and J is TRBJ2-7, with a tentative D call TRBD1 (6 bases). This CDR3 comprises 14 residues. The ends were cut back, 2 bases at V and 3 bases at J, with 12 bases in the middle. Germline values: CDR1 SGHKS, CDR2 YYEKEE (reference sequence). The CDR3 is CASSLQGKFYEQYF. The CDR3 DNA is TGTGCCAGCAGCTTACAGGGTAAATTCTACGAGCAGTACTTC.

V and J are TRBV11-2 and TRBJ2-2; D ambiguous. The germline CDR1 and CDR2 sequences are SGHAT and FQNNGV. Trimming shortened V by 6 bases and J by 3 bases, and 14 bases separated the two germline ends. CDR3 length equals 15 residues. The CDR3 loop reads CASSPDWADTGELFF. DNA of the CDR3: TGTGCCAGCAGTCCCGACTGGGCGGACACCGGGGAGCTGTTTTTT.

This sequence joins TRBV7-2 and TRBJ2-7, with 9 positions matching TRBD1. V dropped 3 bases and J dropped 7; count of bases not matched to a gene: 7. The CDR3 has 14 residues. Per the germline V gene, CDR1 is SGHTA and CDR2 is FQGNSA. The CDR3 DNA follows: TGTGCCAGCAGCTTCGGGACAGGGTCGAGAGAGCAGTACTTC. Amino acids: CASSFGTGSREQYF.

This rearrangement joins TRBV18 to TRBJ1-1, with unresolved D. Germline CDR1 reads KGHSH; CDR2 reads LQKENI. Trimming pared 1 base from V and 0 bases from J, leaving 12 bases between. CDR3 length: 16 residues. This CDR3 reads CASSPQKGSVNTEAFF. The CDR3 DNA follows: TGTGCCAGCTCACCACAGAAGGGATCGGTGAACACTGAAGCTTTCTTT.

The rearrangement links TRBV6-4 to TRBJ2-3; a possible D gene is TRBD2 (5 bases). There are 13 residues in the CDR3. From germline, CDR1 is MRHNA and CDR2 SNTAGT. Between the trimmed V and J ends, which lost 5 bases and 4 bases, there was a span of 10 bases. CDR3 DNA sequence: TGTGCCAGCAGTCTACAGAGGGCAGATACGCAGTATTTT. Translating gives CASSLQRADTQYF.

J is TRBJ1-2 and V is TRBV14; 7 nucleotides line up with TRBD1. Looked up from germline, CDR1 is SGHDN and CDR2 is FVKESK. V lost 6 bases and J lost 5; bases outside the gene matches: 6. The CDR3 is made up of 13 amino acids. The CDR3 reads CASSPTGRYGYTF. The DNA for the CDR3 is TGTGCCAGCAGTCCGACAGGGAGATATGGCTACACCTTC. The full variable domain, rest sourced from reference TRBV14 and TRBJ1-2, is EAGVTQFPSHSVIEKGQTVTLRCDPISGHDNLYWYRRVMGKEIKFLLHFVKESKQDESGMPNNRFLAERTGGTYSTLKVQPAELEDSGVYFCASSPTGRYGYTFGSGTRLTVV.

The V gene is TRBV4-1, the J gene TRBJ2-3, with 16 bases aligning to TRBD2. Per germline, CDR1 MGHRA and CDR2 YSYEKL. V was clipped by 4 bases and J by 5 bases; unmatched bases: 3. The length of the CDR3 is 16 residues. Written as DNA, the CDR3 is TGCGCCAGCAGCCCCGGGACTAGCGGGGGGGTAGATACGCAGTATTTT. Translated, it gives CASSPGTSGGVDTQYF.

The chain joins TRBV18 to TRBJ2-2; either TRBD1 or TRBD2 may fit D (5 bases each). The V and J ends lost 5 bases and 3 bases respectively, with 13 bases between them. The CDR3 is 15 residues long. The germline V gene encodes CDR1 KGHSH and CDR2 LQKENI. The CDR3: CASSGRQPYTGELFF. CDR3 coding DNA: TGTGCCAGCTCAGGGAGACAGCCTTACACCGGGGAGCTGTTTTTT.

The J gene is TRBJ1-1, the V gene TRBV28, with unresolved D. Germline CDR1 MDHEN, CDR2 SYDVKM. The CDR3 totals 12 residues. The V gene lost 6 bases and the J gene lost 0 bases, with 5 bases spanning the gap. The CDR3 spells CASSQMNTEAFF. CDR3 nucleotide sequence: TGTGCCAGCAGCCAAATGAACACTGAAGCTTTCTTT.

The table lists this clone with a count of one. This chain connects TRBV19 to TRBJ2-7; D may be TRBD2 (6 bases). Germline-derived CDR1 and CDR2 are LNHDA and SQIVND (reference sequence). V was cut by 5 bases and J by 2 bases, with 13 bases left in between. The CDR3 length is 14 residues. The CDR3, as DNA: TGTGCCAGTAGTCGGAGGGGCGGGGCCTACGAGCAGTACTTC. This codes for CASSRRGGAYEQYF.

This clone was observed a single time. The gene calls are TRBV11-2 and TRBJ2-2; tentatively, D is TRBD1 (6 bases). The V end lost 0 bases, the J end lost 1 base, and 18 bases lay between the germline ends. This CDR3 contains 19 residues. Germline V CDR1 and CDR2: SGHAT, FQNNGV. The CDR3 region has the DNA TGTGCCAGCAGCTTAGAAGACAGGTTCGCCCCACGGAACACCGGGGAGCTGTTTTTT. This encodes CASSLEDRFAPRNTGELFF.